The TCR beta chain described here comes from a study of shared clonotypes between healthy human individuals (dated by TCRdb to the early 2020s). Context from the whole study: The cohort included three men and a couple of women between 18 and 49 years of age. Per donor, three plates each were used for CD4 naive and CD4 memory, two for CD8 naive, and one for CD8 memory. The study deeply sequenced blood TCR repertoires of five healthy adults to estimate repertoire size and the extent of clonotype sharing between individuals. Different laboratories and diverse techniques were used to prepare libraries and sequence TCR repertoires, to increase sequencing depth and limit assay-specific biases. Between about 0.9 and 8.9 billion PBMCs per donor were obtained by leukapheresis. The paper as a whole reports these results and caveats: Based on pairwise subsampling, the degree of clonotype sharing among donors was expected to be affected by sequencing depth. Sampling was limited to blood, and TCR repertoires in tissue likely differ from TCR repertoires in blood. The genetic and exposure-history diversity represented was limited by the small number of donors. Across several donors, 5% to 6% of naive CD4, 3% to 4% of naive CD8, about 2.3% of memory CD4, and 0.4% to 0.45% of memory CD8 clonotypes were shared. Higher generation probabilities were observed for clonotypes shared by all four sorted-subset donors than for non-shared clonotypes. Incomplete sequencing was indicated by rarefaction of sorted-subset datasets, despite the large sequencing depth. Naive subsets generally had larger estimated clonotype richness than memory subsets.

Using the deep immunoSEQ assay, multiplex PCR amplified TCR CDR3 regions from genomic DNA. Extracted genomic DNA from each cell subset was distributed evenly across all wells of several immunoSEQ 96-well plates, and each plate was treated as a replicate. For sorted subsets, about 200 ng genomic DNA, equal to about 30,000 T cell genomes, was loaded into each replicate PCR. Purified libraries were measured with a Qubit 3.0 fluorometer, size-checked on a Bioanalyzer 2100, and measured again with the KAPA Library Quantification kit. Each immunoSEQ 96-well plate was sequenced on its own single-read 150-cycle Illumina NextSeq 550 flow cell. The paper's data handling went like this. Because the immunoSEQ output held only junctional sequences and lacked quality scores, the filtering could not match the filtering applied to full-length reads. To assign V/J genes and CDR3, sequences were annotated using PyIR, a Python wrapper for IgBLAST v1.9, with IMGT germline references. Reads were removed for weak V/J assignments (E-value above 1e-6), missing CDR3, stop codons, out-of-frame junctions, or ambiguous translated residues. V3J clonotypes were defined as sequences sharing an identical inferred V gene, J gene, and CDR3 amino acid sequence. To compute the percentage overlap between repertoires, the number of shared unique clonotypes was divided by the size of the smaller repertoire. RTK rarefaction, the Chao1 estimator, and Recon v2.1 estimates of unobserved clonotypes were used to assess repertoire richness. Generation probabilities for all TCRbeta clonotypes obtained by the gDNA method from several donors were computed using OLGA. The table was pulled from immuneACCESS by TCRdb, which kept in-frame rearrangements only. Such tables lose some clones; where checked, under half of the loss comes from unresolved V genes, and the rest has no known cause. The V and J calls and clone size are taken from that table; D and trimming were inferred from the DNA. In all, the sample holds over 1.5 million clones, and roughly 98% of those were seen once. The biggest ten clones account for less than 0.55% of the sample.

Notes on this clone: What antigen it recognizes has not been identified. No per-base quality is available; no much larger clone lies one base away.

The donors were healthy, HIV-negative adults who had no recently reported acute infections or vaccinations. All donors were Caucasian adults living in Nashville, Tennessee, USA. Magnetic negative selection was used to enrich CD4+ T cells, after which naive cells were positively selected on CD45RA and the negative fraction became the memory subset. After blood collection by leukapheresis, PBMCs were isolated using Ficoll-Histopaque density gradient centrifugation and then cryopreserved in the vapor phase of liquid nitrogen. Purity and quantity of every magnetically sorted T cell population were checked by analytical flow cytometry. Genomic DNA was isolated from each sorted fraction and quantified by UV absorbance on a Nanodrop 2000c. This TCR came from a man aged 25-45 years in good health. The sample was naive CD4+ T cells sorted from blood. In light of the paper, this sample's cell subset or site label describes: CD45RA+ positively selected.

The CDR3 protein sequence reads: CAWSIPAGGADTQYF. The DNA is TGTGCCTGGAGTATCCCAGCGGGAGGGGCAGATACGCAGTATTTT. Here the chain combines TRBV30 and TRBJ2-3; TRBD2 aligns with 10 central bases. The CDR3 holds 15 amino acids from the cysteine to the phenylalanine. Of all the DNA, just the CDR3 is kept, 45 bases in frame from base 1. The germline V and J ends show losses of 2 bases and 4 bases respectively, and no gene match explains 6 bases of the junction. CDR1 is given as GTSNPN and CDR2 as SVGIG, both from the germline V gene (reference sequence). The CDR3, completed at both ends by the reference TRBV30 and TRBJ2-3 genes, gives the full variable domain SQTIHQWPATLVQPVGSPLSLECTVEGTSNPNLYWYRQAAGRGLQLLFYSVGIGQISSEVPQNLSASRPQDRQFILSSKKLLLSDSGFYLCAWSIPAGGADTQYFGPGTRLTVL.